The T cell receptor beta chain described here comes from a study of shared clonotypes between healthy human individuals. Study information: The study used three CD4 naive, three CD4 memory, two CD8 naive and one CD8 memory plate per donor.

Concerning this clone: No antigen is known for it.

General study points: Exclusively blood specimens were collected; tissue repertoires likely differ.

The CDR3 contains 15 residues. V trimming: 5 bases; J trimming: 7 bases; junction bases outside the gene matches: 10. Germline lookup yields CDR1 LGHNA and CDR2 YSLEER. Clones were sequenced by immunoSEQ multiplex PCR, and TCRdb holds only the in-frame ones, with some missing. Of about 1.1 million clones detected, approximately 80% appear once; the ten largest clones hold more than 0.85%. The CD4+ fraction was divided into a CD45RA+ naive subset and a CD45RA-negative memory subset. The chain combines TRBV4-3 with TRBJ2-1; 8 bases align to TRBD2. The source is a man between 18 and 29 years old in good health. Some clones in this sample may be carry-over from other donors' samples. Sequencing was carried out using memory CD4+ T cells from PBMCs. Subset described: CD45RA-negative fraction. CDR3 loop: CASSGGGLLRNEQFF. The CDR3 DNA reads TGCGCCAGCAGCGGCGGGGGGTTGTTGAGGAATGAGCAGTTCTTC.